This TCR beta chain is from a study of early T cells in non-severe SARS-CoV-2 infection. The CDR3 has 12 residues. V shed 3 bases and J shed 4 bases, with 8 bases lying between them. In germline, CDR1 is SQVTM, CDR2 ANQGSEA. Individual cDNA molecules were tagged with unique molecular identifiers. TCRdb analysed the 5' RACE reads with MiXCR anew, one entry per CDR3 protein. This sample carries 80,000 to 95,000 distinct CDR3 sequences, 16% of them seen once, and the ten largest clones take approximately 5.1%. Notes on this clonotype: Its antigen is unidentified.

Study conclusions and caveats: CD4 and private specificities were missed by VDJdb matching, which favored anti-spike CD8 responses.

This rearrangement joins TRBV29-1 to TRBJ2-3; possible D gene TRBD2, 6 bases. The origin of this receptor is an adult who was a healthcare worker with PCR-confirmed SARS-CoV-2 infection or an uninfected control (not recorded which). The input for sequencing was whole blood, taken at baseline. CDR3: CSVERDSDTQYF. Written as DNA, the CDR3 is TGCAGCGTTGAGCGGGATTCAGATACGCAGTATTTT.